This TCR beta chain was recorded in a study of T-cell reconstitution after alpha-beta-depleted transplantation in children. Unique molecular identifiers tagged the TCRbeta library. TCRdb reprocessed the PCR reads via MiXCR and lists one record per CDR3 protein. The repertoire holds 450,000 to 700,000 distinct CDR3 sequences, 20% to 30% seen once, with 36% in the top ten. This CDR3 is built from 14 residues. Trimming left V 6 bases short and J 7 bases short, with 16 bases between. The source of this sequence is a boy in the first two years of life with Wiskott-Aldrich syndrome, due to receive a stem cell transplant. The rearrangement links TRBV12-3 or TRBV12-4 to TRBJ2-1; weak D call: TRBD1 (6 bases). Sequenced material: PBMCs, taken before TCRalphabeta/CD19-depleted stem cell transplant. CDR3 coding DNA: TGTGCCAGCAGACTAGGACAGAACAATAATGAGCAGTTCTTC. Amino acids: CASRLGQNNNEQFF.